This T cell receptor beta chain was profiled in a study of T cell responses to AZD1222 COVID-19 vaccine. Notes on the study in general: Dominant CD4 TCR responses targeted spike regions 160-218 and 743-854. Of the AZD1222 recipients, only five to seven were seropositive at baseline.

Produced via immunoSEQ multiplex PCR; TCRdb's table is partial and in-frame only. The repertoire holds roughly 93,000 clones, with approximately 90% as singletons. On this clone itself: The antigen is undetermined.

The germline V gene has CDR1 LNHDA and CDR2 SQIVND (reference sequence). V gave up 5 bases and J gave up 6 bases, with 14 bases separating them. CDR3 length: 13 amino acids. Sample: peripheral blood, taken on day 0 of AZD1222 vaccination. The chain links TRBV19 to TRBJ2-7; unclear D gene. The TCR was taken from an adult in good health. The DNA for the CDR3 is TGTGCCAGTAGTCACGGATTCCCAGGCGAGCAGTACTTC. Amino acids: CASSHGFPGEQYF. Full variable domain (missing parts from reference TRBV19 and TRBJ2-7): DGGITQSPKYLFRKEGQNVTLSCEQNLNHDAMYWYRQDPGQGLRLIYYSQIVNDFQKGDIAEGYSVSREKKESFPLTVTSAQKNPTAFYLCASSHGFPGEQYFGPGTRLTVT.